The 28 T cell receptor beta chains reported below all come from one sample, sequenced in a study of T cell clonality in common variable immunodeficiency. Sequenced by immunoSEQ multiplex PCR; TCRdb stores in-frame clones only, minus some. The sample contains around 57,000 clones, none of them singletons. The material sequenced was peripheral blood mononuclear cells. Source of these receptors: a person aged 18-70 years in good health.

In its sample, this clone is medium-sized. The read gets to within 3 residues of the CDR3 end, and the germline J gene fills in the rest. This chain connects TRBV19 to TRBJ1-1; TRBD1 matches 7 bases. Germline trimming cut 5 bases from V and 1 base from J; bases unmatched to any gene: 7. The CDR3 totals 15 residues. Germline-derived CDR1 and CDR2 are LNHDA and SQIVND (reference sequence). CDR3 DNA, as far as it was read: TGTGCCAGTAGTTGGCAAGGGGGCGCGAACACTGAA. Translation gives CASSWQGGANTE. The entire CDR3 sequence reads CASSWQGGANTEAFF.

A note on this clone: The read halts 3 residues ahead of the CDR3 end, with the missing end drawn from the germline J gene. The rearrangement uses TRBV2 and TRBJ1-1; a weak D match, TRBD1 (5 bases). Trimming shortened V by 6 bases and J by 1 base, and 15 bases separated the two germline ends. Germline-derived CDR1 and CDR2 are SNHLY and FYNNEI. This CDR3 comprises 15 residues. Here the CDR3 reads CASSSQGVRNTEAFF. Partial CDR3 DNA: TGTGCCAGCAGCTCCCAAGGGGTGAGGAACACTGAA.

This clone was observed many times. The read ends 3 residues shy of where the CDR3 ends; the end is completed using the germline J gene. The chain employs TRBV7-4 and TRBJ1-1; tentative D call: TRBD1 (5 bases). The CDR3 is made up of 16 amino acids. V was shortened by 6 bases and J by 0 bases, with 17 bases between the two germline ends. Germline V gene lookup returns CDR1 SGHVT and CDR2 SQSDAQ. Partial CDR3 DNA: TGTGCCAGCAGATTTTCTTGGGGCAGCATGAACACTGAA. The encoded protein is CASRFSWGSMNTE. The complete CDR3 sequence is CASRFSWGSMNTEAFF.

This clone was recorded many times. The DNA ends 3 residues before the CDR3 does, and the rest of the CDR3 is filled in from the germline J gene. The chain joins TRBV7-3 to TRBJ2-3; 12 nucleotides agree with TRBD2. The CDR3 extends over 17 amino acids. With 1 base clipped from V and 0 bases from J, the junction kept 2 bases outside the gene matches. Germline V gene sequence: CDR1 SGHTA, CDR2 FQGTGA. CDR3 bases read: TGTGCCAGCAGCTTAATGACTAGCGGGAGTAGCACAGATACG. This gives the protein CASSLMTSGSSTDT. The full CDR3 protein is CASSLMTSGSSTDTQYF.

This clone was seen repeatedly, ten times or more. The read ends 3 residues shy of where the CDR3 ends; the end is completed using the germline J gene. The chain is built from TRBV20-1 and TRBJ1-4; 9 nucleotides align to TRBD1. Losses at the gene ends were 6 bases for V and 4 bases for J; bases not matched to a gene: 3. This CDR3 region has 13 residues. CDR1 and CDR2 (germline): DFQATT, SNEGSKA (reference sequence). Here the CDR3 reads CSALDRGNEKLFF. CDR3 bases read: TGCAGTGCCTTGGACAGGGGTAATGAAAAA.

This clone was counted at least ten times. Sequencing ends 3 residues short of the CDR3 end; the germline J gene provides the rest. The rearrangement uses TRBV6-4 and TRBJ1-6; 11 bases align to TRBD1. CDR1 is MRHNA and CDR2 is SNTAGT in the germline V gene. V gave up 2 bases and J gave up 2 bases; unmatched junction bases: 2. This CDR3 region has 17 residues. The CDR3 loop is CASSDEGQGAYNSPLHF. The sequenced CDR3 bases are TGTGCCAGCAGTGACGAGGGACAGGGGGCCTATAATTCACCC.

This clone was seen ten or more times. The CDR3 end falls 3 residues outside the read, so it is completed with the germline J gene. The chain employs TRBV10-3 and TRBJ1-3, with 7 bases matching TRBD1. There are 17 residues in the CDR3. CDR1 is ENHRY and CDR2 is SYGVKD in the germline V gene. V lost 4 bases, J lost 0 bases, and 9 bases stayed unmatched. The part of the CDR3 DNA that was read is TGTGCCATCAGTGGGTTAACCACAGGGGCCTCTGGAAACACC. Translated: CAISGLTTGASGNT. The full CDR3 sequence reads CAISGLTTGASGNTIYF.

There are many counts of this clone. The CDR3 goes on 3 residues after the read ends, and that part is filled in from the germline J gene. This chain uses TRBV20-1 with TRBJ2-3; 14 bases line up with TRBD2. Germline CDR1 DFQATT, CDR2 SNEGSKA (reference sequence). CDR3 length: 16 residues. The ends lost 4 bases at V and 4 bases at J; junction bases unmatched: 7. The DNA read from the CDR3 is TGCAGTGCTAATTCCGGGACTAGCGGGAGCGCAGATACG. Protein: CSANSGTSGSADT. The complete CDR3 reads CSANSGTSGSADTQYF.

At least ten counts were recorded for this clone. The CDR3 is cut off 3 residues early in the read; its end comes from the germline J gene. The chain couples TRBV6-2 or TRBV6-3 to TRBJ2-7; 11 bases are a match to TRBD2. Trimming cost V 2 bases and J 5 bases; bases outside gene matches: 11. Germline V gene lookup returns CDR1 MNHEY and CDR2 SVGEGT. This CDR3 comprises 17 residues. This CDR3 reads CASSYPRASGRHNEQYF. CDR3 DNA, as far as it was read: TGTGCCAGCAGTTACCCGAGGGCTAGCGGGAGGCACAACGAG.

Points on this clone: With the read ending 3 residues before the CDR3 end, the germline J gene is used to fill in that end. V gene TRBV13 combines with J gene TRBJ1-1, with D perhaps TRBD1 (5 bases). The CDR3 extends over 16 amino acids. V was cut by 6 bases and J by 2 bases, with 19 bases left in between. Germline V gene lookup returns CDR1 PRHDT and CDR2 FYEKMQ (reference sequence). The part of the CDR3 DNA that was read is TGTGCCAGCAGTCAACCCGGCGGGGGGATCAACACTGAA. Translating gives CASSQPGGGINTE. The complete CDR3 protein is CASSQPGGGINTEAFF. Full variable domain (missing parts from reference TRBV13 and TRBJ1-1): AAGVIQSPRHLIKEKRETATLKCYPIPRHDTVYWYQQGPGQDPQFLISFYEKMQSDKGSIPDRFSAQQFSDYHSELNMSSLELGDSALYFCASSQPGGGINTEAFFGQGTRLTVV.

This clone was picked up many times. The DNA read from the CDR3 is TGCAGCGTTGAGTCGGTGTTCGGGATGACTAGCCGGGCCACCGGGGAG. Translated: CSVESVFGMTSRATGE. The whole CDR3 region reads CSVESVFGMTSRATGELFF. The chain couples TRBV29-1 to TRBJ2-2; 7 bases match TRBD2. The read falls 3 residues short of the CDR3 end, and the missing part is taken from the germline J gene. Germline assignment: CDR1 SQVTM and CDR2 ANQGSEA. V dropped 3 bases and J dropped 4; count of bases not matched to a gene: 20. This CDR3 spans 19 amino acids.

This clone appeared many times. The read halts 3 residues ahead of the CDR3 end, with the missing end drawn from the germline J gene. This sequence joins TRBV20-1 and TRBJ2-1, with D hard to call. Germline V gene data show CDR1 as DFQATT and CDR2 as SNEGSKA (reference sequence). This CDR3 has 13 residues. V lost 3 bases and J 3 bases, leaving 9 bases between the germline ends. The DNA read from the CDR3 is TGCAGTGCTAGCCAGATTAACTACAATGAG. Its protein is CSASQINYNE. In full, the CDR3 is CSASQINYNEQFF.

This clone is judged medium-sized. Coverage ceases 3 residues before the CDR3 finishes, and the germline J gene fills in the end. V gene TRBV20-1 combines with J gene TRBJ2-6; TRBD1 is a possible D gene (6 bases). The CDR3 length is 13 residues. The germline gives CDR1 DFQATT, CDR2 SNEGSKA (reference sequence). V was cut by 8 bases and J by 1 base, with 9 bases left in between. Partial CDR3 DNA: TGCAGTACACAGGGTTCTGGGGCCAACGTC. Its translation: CSTQGSGANV. The whole CDR3 sequence is CSTQGSGANVLTF.

This clone was found a few times. The read ends 3 residues before the CDR3 terminus; that terminus is restored from the germline J gene. This sequence joins TRBV13 and TRBJ2-1; TRBD2 aligns across 9 bases. The germline gives CDR1 PRHDT, CDR2 FYEKMQ (reference sequence). V gave up 3 bases and J gave up 9 bases; unmatched junction bases: 3. CDR3 size: 13 residues. The sequenced CDR3 bases are TGTGCCAGCAGCTTCCTAGCGGGACGTGAG. Its protein product is CASSFLAGRE. The full CDR3 protein reads CASSFLAGREQFF.

This clone was detected ten times or more. The read stops 3 residues short of the end of the CDR3; the missing end is completed from the germline J gene. The chain recombines TRBV10-1 with TRBJ2-6; D is unresolved. The CDR3 spans 15 residues. Trimming pared 5 bases from V and 2 bases from J, leaving 10 bases between. CDR1 is WNHNN and CDR2 is SYGVQD in the germline V gene (reference sequence). The sequenced part of the CDR3 DNA is TGCGCCAGCAGTTCCCTCAGAGCTGGGGCCAACGTC. Residues: CASSSLRAGANV. The full CDR3 sequence reads CASSSLRAGANVLTF.

Many counts were recorded for this clone. Read data end 3 residues before the CDR3 end; the end is taken from the germline J gene. The chain couples TRBV7-3 to TRBJ2-3; the D call may be TRBD1 or TRBD2 (6 bases each). Germline loops: CDR1 SGHTA, CDR2 FQGTGA. The CDR3 has 15 residues. Trimming shortened V by 1 base and J by 8 bases, and 16 bases separated the two germline ends. CDR3 sequence reads: CASSLSRGGVGTQYF. The sequenced part of the CDR3 DNA is TGTGCCAGCAGCTTAAGCAGGGGAGGTGTAGGTACG.

In this sample, this clone turned up many times. The missing CDR3 end, 3 residues past where the read stops, is filled in from the germline J gene. The genes are TRBV5-1 and TRBJ1-3; 9 nucleotides align to TRBD1. Germline V CDR1 and CDR2: SGHRS, YFSETQ. The CDR3 length is 15 residues. Trimming took 3 bases from V and 1 from J; bases not matched to a gene: 2. The CDR3: CASSWGQGSGNTIYF. The covered CDR3 bases are TGCGCCAGCAGCTGGGGACAGGGATCTGGAAACACC.

This clone was counted many times. The read ends 3 residues before the CDR3 terminus; that terminus is restored from the germline J gene. V and J are TRBV7-6 and TRBJ2-1, with TRBD1 matching over 8 bases. With V trimmed by 4 bases and J by 1 base, 6 bases remained unmatched. This CDR3 has 16 amino acids. Germline V CDR1 and CDR2: SGHVS, FNYEAQ. The CDR3 reads CASSSRTGRSYNEQFF. The covered CDR3 bases are TGTGCCAGCAGCTCCCGGACAGGGAGATCCTACAATGAG.

This clone was seen a few times. The CDR3 is cut off 3 residues early in the read; its end comes from the germline J gene. The chain links TRBV19 to TRBJ2-1; 12 positions match TRBD2. The CDR3 runs to 18 residues. Germline trimming cut 1 base from V and 2 bases from J; bases unmatched to any gene: 6. Germline V CDR1 and CDR2: LNHDA, SQIVND (reference sequence). The CDR3 loop reads CASSIGLAGGPTYNEQFF. Partial CDR3 DNA: TGTGCCAGTAGTATAGGGCTAGCGGGAGGGCCTACCTACAATGAG.

This clone was observed many times. The read stops 3 residues short of the end of the CDR3; the missing end is completed from the germline J gene. The chain recombines TRBV5-4 with TRBJ2-3; no definite D call. Germline CDR1 reads SGHNT; CDR2 reads YYREEE (reference sequence). Trimming stripped 3 bases from V and 1 base from J, with 9 bases between. The CDR3 spans 14 residues. The sequenced part of the CDR3 DNA is TGTGCCAGCAGCTCCGGTTTAGGCACAGATACG. Translating gives CASSSGLGTDT. In full, the CDR3 is CASSSGLGTDTQYF.

This clone was observed many times. The CDR3 is cut off 3 residues early in the read; its end comes from the germline J gene. V is TRBV20-1 and J is TRBJ2-3; TRBD2 matches 13 bases. The junction had 12 bases not matched to a gene; V was cut back by 3 bases and J by 0 bases. The CDR3 spans 19 residues. Germline-derived CDR1 and CDR2 are DFQATT and SNEGSKA (reference sequence). The CDR3 bases that were read are TGCAGTGCTAGGGGGACTAGCGGGGTTTACGGCTTTAGCACAGATACG. Protein sequence: CSARGTSGVYGFSTDT. In full, the CDR3 reads CSARGTSGVYGFSTDTQYF.

This clone was found many times. The read terminates 3 residues ahead of where the CDR3 ends, so the germline J gene completes it. The chain links TRBV19 to TRBJ2-1; 9 bases are shared with TRBD1. Germline lookup yields CDR1 LNHDA and CDR2 SQIVND (reference sequence). The CDR3 runs 13 residues. J lost 5 bases, V lost 6 bases, and 2 bases had no gene match. The CDR3 bases that were read are TGTGCCAGTAGCCGGACAGGGGACAATGAG. Amino acid sequence: CASSRTGDNE. The complete CDR3 sequence is CASSRTGDNEQFF.

This clone was picked up many times. The junction shows a germline mismatch at one end, possibly a read error. The read comes to an end 3 residues before the CDR3 does, leaving the germline J gene to fill in the end. This chain connects TRBV20-1 to TRBJ2-1; weak D call: TRBD2 (5 bases). Germline loops: CDR1 DFQATT, CDR2 SNEGSKA (reference sequence). This CDR3 is 15 amino acids long. CDR3 DNA (partial): TGCAGTGCTGGAAATTGGCGGGCCTCCGACAATGAG. It translates to CSAGNWRASDNE. The full CDR3 is CSAGNWRASDNEQFF.

This clone was detected ten times or more. CDR3 region: CASSIDGATDTQYF. CDR3 bases read: TGTGCCAGTAGTATAGATGGGGCGACAGATACG. This chain uses TRBV19 with TRBJ2-3; weak D call: TRBD1 (5 bases). The read comes to an end 3 residues before the CDR3 does, leaving the germline J gene to fill in the end. This CDR3 is built from 14 residues. CDR1 is LNHDA and CDR2 is SQIVND in the germline V gene (reference sequence). V was cut by 0 bases and J by 3 bases, with 7 bases left in between.

This clone was seen at least ten times. The CDR3 extends 3 residues past the end of the read, so its final part is completed from the germline J gene. This chain uses TRBV3-1 (or the pseudogene TRBV3-2) with TRBJ1-5; 7 bases line up with TRBD1. V was clipped by 11 bases and J by 2 bases; unmatched bases: 9. Per germline, CDR1 LGHDT and CDR2 YNNKEL (reference sequence). This CDR3 region has 14 residues. CDR3 region: CACRNRGGNQPQHF. CDR3 DNA (partial): TGTGCCTGTCGTAACAGGGGAGGCAATCAGCCC.

This clone has a count of ten or more. The missing CDR3 end, 3 residues past where the read stops, is filled in from the germline J gene. The chain has TRBV28 and TRBJ2-7; D not resolved. CDR3 length equals 14 residues. Germline V gene data show CDR1 as MDHEN and CDR2 as SYDVKM. Trimming took 3 bases from V and 2 from J, leaving 11 bases between them. The part of the CDR3 DNA that was read is TGTGCCAGCAGTTTTGGCGGAGCTACCTACGAG. Its translation is CASSFGGATYE. The whole CDR3 reads CASSFGGATYEQYF.

In its sample, this clone was seen many times. The CDR3 end falls 3 residues outside the read, so it is completed with the germline J gene. The V and J genes are TRBV5-6 and TRBJ2-3; perhaps TRBD1 as D (7 bases). Looked up from germline, CDR1 is SGHDT and CDR2 is YYEEEE. V was clipped by 6 bases and J by 3 bases, with 17 bases between them. This CDR3 is 15 amino acids long. The covered CDR3 bases are TGTGCCAGCACCCGAGGGAGGACAGGTACAGATACG. It is translated as CASTRGRTGTDT. The complete CDR3 reads CASTRGRTGTDTQYF.

This clone appeared a few times. From the germline J gene comes the end of the CDR3, since the read stops 3 residues before it. J is TRBJ1-2 and V is TRBV10-2, with 8 bases identical to TRBD1. Germline trimming cut 4 bases from V and 4 bases from J; bases unmatched to any gene: 8. Germline CDR1 and CDR2: WSHSY and SAAADI. The CDR3 loop spans 15 amino acids. The CDR3 DNA, read in part, is TGCGCCAGCAGTGCGACAGGGGTTCAGGCCTATGGC. Its protein product is CASSATGVQAYG. The whole CDR3 protein reads CASSATGVQAYGYTF.